These T cell receptor beta chains were read from a single sample in a study of blood T cell repertoires in COVID-19. Using immunoSEQ multiplex PCR, the repertoire was profiled, and TCRdb retains in-frame clones only, with some absent. The repertoire holds 250,000 or so clones, with about 90% as singletons. Material: peripheral blood. The receptors here all came from an elderly man with acute or convalescent COVID-19. CDR3s include the opening cysteine and the closing phenylalanine or tryptophan. Each record gives: V gene, clone size, J gene, D gene, CDR3 DNA, CDR3 protein. D genes are given only for firm matches. Part of the rows lack a size; the others show once, few, many or a class for expanded clones.

v_gene: TRBV10-1
abundance: once
j_gene: TRBJ1-2
d_gene: NA
CDR3nt: TGCGCCAGCGAGTACGAGTATGGCTACACCTTC
CDR3aa: CASEYEYGYTF

v_gene: TRBV11-2
abundance: NA
j_gene: TRBJ2-1
d_gene: NA
CDR3nt: TGTGCCAGCAGCTTACCAGGGGCCTACAATGAGCAGTTCTTC
CDR3aa: CASSLPGAYNEQFF

v_gene: TRBV4-1
abundance: NA
j_gene: TRBJ1-4
d_gene: TRBD1
CDR3nt: TGCGCCAGCAGCCCGCCGGGACAGCTTAATGAAAAACTGTTTTTT
CDR3aa: CASSPPGQLNEKLFF

v_gene: TRBV18
abundance: NA
j_gene: TRBJ2-3
d_gene: TRBD2
CDR3nt: TGTGCCAGCTCACCAGGACTAGCGGGAGGGCCGGATACGCAGTATTTT
CDR3aa: CASSPGLAGGPDTQYF

v_gene: TRBV28
abundance: NA
j_gene: TRBJ1-6
d_gene: TRBD1
CDR3nt: TGTGCCAGCAGTTCACAAGACAGGGGCTATAATTCACCCCTCCACTTT
CDR3aa: CASSSQDRGYNSPLHF

v_gene: TRBV5-6
abundance: NA
j_gene: TRBJ1-1
d_gene: NA
CDR3nt: TGTGCCAGCAGCTTAGGGGGGGCCCGGATTTACGTACAGGTAGAAGCTTTCTTT
CDR3aa: CASSLGGARIYVQVEAFF

v_gene: TRBV7-7
abundance: NA
j_gene: TRBJ2-5
d_gene: NA
CDR3nt: TGTGCCAGCAGCCAAAGCGCCGCGGAGAAGACCCAGTACTTC
CDR3aa: CASSQSAAEKTQYF

v_gene: TRBV25-1
abundance: NA
j_gene: TRBJ2-3
d_gene: NA
CDR3nt: TGTGCCAGCACCTCAGGGGCAGATACGCAGTATTTT
CDR3aa: CASTSGADTQYF

v_gene: TRBV29-1
abundance: NA
j_gene: TRBJ2-2
d_gene: NA
CDR3nt: TGCAGCGTTGTAAGGGGGGGAAACACCGGGGAGCTGTTTTTT
CDR3aa: CSVVRGGNTGELFF

v_gene: TRBV27
abundance: NA
j_gene: TRBJ1-1
d_gene: TRBD1
CDR3nt: TGTGCCAGCCGACAGGGAAGGCACACTGAAGCTTTCTTT
CDR3aa: CASRQGRHTEAFF

v_gene: TRBV28
abundance: NA
j_gene: TRBJ2-3
d_gene: NA
CDR3nt: TGTGCCAGCACCAACACAGATACGCAGTATTTT
CDR3aa: CASTNTDTQYF

v_gene: TRBV11-2
abundance: NA
j_gene: TRBJ2-5
d_gene: TRBD2
CDR3nt: TGTGCCAGCAGCCTAACTAGCGGGGCGCGCGGGGAGACCCAGTACTTC
CDR3aa: CASSLTSGARGETQYF

v_gene: TRBV2
abundance: NA
j_gene: TRBJ2-7
d_gene: NA
CDR3nt: TGTGCCAGCAGTGAAGGGGGGGGCCCCTACGAGCAGTACTTC
CDR3aa: CASSEGGGPYEQYF

v_gene: TRBV4-3
abundance: NA
j_gene: TRBJ2-2
d_gene: NA
CDR3nt: TGCGCCAGCAGCCCTTCCGATCGGGGAACCGGGGAGCTGTTTTTT
CDR3aa: CASSPSDRGTGELFF

v_gene: TRBV3-1/TRBV3-2
abundance: NA
j_gene: TRBJ2-3
d_gene: TRBD2
CDR3nt: TGTGCCAGCAGCCAAGATCTGGGGGGGGGTCCCAGCACAGATACGCAGTATTTT
CDR3aa: CASSQDLGGGPSTDTQYF

v_gene: TRBV6-5
abundance: NA
j_gene: TRBJ2-2
d_gene: NA
CDR3nt: TGTGCCAGCGAACAGGGGAGGTTTCCCGGGGAGCTGTTTTTT
CDR3aa: CASEQGRFPGELFF

v_gene: TRBV6-5
abundance: NA
j_gene: TRBJ2-2
d_gene: TRBD2
CDR3nt: TGTGCCAGCCTTAAGCGGGGCTCCACCGGGGAGCTGTTTTTT
CDR3aa: CASLKRGSTGELFF

v_gene: TRBV29-1
abundance: NA
j_gene: TRBJ1-3
d_gene: NA
CDR3nt: TGCAGCGTTTATCTGGGAAACACCATATATTTT
CDR3aa: CSVYLGNTIYF

v_gene: TRBV5-4
abundance: once
j_gene: TRBJ2-1
d_gene: NA
CDR3nt: TGTGCCAGCAGTAAAGTAGAGACAGTTACCCGGCGGGAGCAGTTCTTC
CDR3aa: CASSKVETVTRREQFF

v_gene: TRBV27
abundance: NA
j_gene: TRBJ2-7
d_gene: TRBD1
CDR3nt: TGTGCCAGCAGTGACAGGACAGGCCCCTGGGGGCAGTACTTC
CDR3aa: CASSDRTGPWGQYF

v_gene: TRBV18
abundance: NA
j_gene: TRBJ2-5
d_gene: NA
CDR3nt: TGTGCCAGCTCACCGGGACTCCCCTCGGGGGAGACCCAGTACTTC
CDR3aa: CASSPGLPSGETQYF

v_gene: TRBV2
abundance: NA
j_gene: TRBJ2-3
d_gene: NA
CDR3nt: TGTGCCAGCGGACGGAGGAACACAGATACGCAGTATTTT
CDR3aa: CASGRRNTDTQYF

v_gene: TRBV7-9
abundance: NA
j_gene: TRBJ2-5
d_gene: NA
CDR3nt: TGTGCCAGCAGCGAGGACACGAGAAAGACCCAGTACTTC
CDR3aa: CASSEDTRKTQYF

v_gene: TRBV6-6
abundance: NA
j_gene: TRBJ2-3
d_gene: TRBD1
CDR3nt: TGTGCCAGCAGTTCCTTAACAGGGGGCACAGATACGCAGTATTTT
CDR3aa: CASSSLTGGTDTQYF

v_gene: TRBV19
abundance: few
j_gene: TRBJ1-5
d_gene: NA
CDR3nt: TGTGCCAGTAGTATAGTACTCATCTCCTATCAGCCCCAGCATTTT
CDR3aa: CASSIVLISYQPQHF

v_gene: TRBV28
abundance: NA
j_gene: TRBJ1-2
d_gene: NA
CDR3nt: TGTGCCAGCAAACAGCGGGGCGCGCCAGGTGGCTACACCTTC
CDR3aa: CASKQRGAPGGYTF

v_gene: TRBV19
abundance: NA
j_gene: TRBJ1-1
d_gene: NA
CDR3nt: TGTGCCAGTAGGGGCGGGCCCCAATCTGCTTTCTTT
CDR3aa: CASRGGPQSAFF

v_gene: TRBV4-3
abundance: NA
j_gene: TRBJ2-3
d_gene: NA
CDR3nt: TGCGCCAGCAGCCAGGGGGGTAGCACAGATACGCAGTATTTT
CDR3aa: CASSQGGSTDTQYF

v_gene: TRBV11-2
abundance: NA
j_gene: TRBJ1-1
d_gene: TRBD1
CDR3nt: TGTGCCAGCAGCTTCGCCGGGACAGGGTCCGACACTGAAGCTTTCTTT
CDR3aa: CASSFAGTGSDTEAFF

v_gene: TRBV7-3
abundance: NA
j_gene: TRBJ2-2
d_gene: NA
CDR3nt: TGTGCCAGCAGAGGCACAGCGAACACCGGGGAGCTGTTTTTT
CDR3aa: CASRGTANTGELFF

v_gene: TRBV27
abundance: NA
j_gene: TRBJ1-5
d_gene: NA
CDR3nt: TGTGCCAGCAGGAACCCAGGCATAGTTGTCTTTCAGAATCAGCCCCAGCATTTT
CDR3aa: CASRNPGIVVFQNQPQHF

v_gene: TRBV5-1
abundance: NA
j_gene: TRBJ1-3
d_gene: NA
CDR3nt: TGCGCCAGCAGCTTGGTAGCAGACTCTGGAAACACCATATATTTT
CDR3aa: CASSLVADSGNTIYF

v_gene: TRBV29-1
abundance: NA
j_gene: TRBJ2-7
d_gene: NA
CDR3nt: TGCAGCGCCGGACAAAGCTCCTACGAGCAGTACTTC
CDR3aa: CSAGQSSYEQYF

v_gene: TRBV7-7
abundance: NA
j_gene: TRBJ2-5
d_gene: NA
CDR3nt: TGTGCTAGCAGCGACCGTAGGGGGGGCGCCGGTCAAGAGACCCAGTACTTC
CDR3aa: CASSDRRGGAGQETQYF

v_gene: TRBV7-2
abundance: NA
j_gene: TRBJ2-2
d_gene: NA
CDR3nt: TGTGCCAGCAGCCCCCCCGGGGTCCGGGCCGGGGAGCTGTTTTTT
CDR3aa: CASSPPGVRAGELFF

v_gene: TRBV5-3
abundance: NA
j_gene: TRBJ2-1
d_gene: TRBD2
CDR3nt: TGTGCCAGAAGGACCGGGACTAGGGAAACAAAGAACTACAATGAGCAGTTCTTC
CDR3aa: CARRTGTRETKNYNEQFF

v_gene: TRBV5-1
abundance: NA
j_gene: TRBJ2-5
d_gene: NA
CDR3nt: TGCGCCAGCAGCTTGCTAGGTCTAGAGGGAGAGACCCAGTACTTC
CDR3aa: CASSLLGLEGETQYF

v_gene: TRBV2
abundance: NA
j_gene: TRBJ2-3
d_gene: TRBD2
CDR3nt: TGTGCCAGCAGCGCTTCCCTAGCGGGGGGTGAGGATACGCAGTATTTT
CDR3aa: CASSASLAGGEDTQYF

v_gene: TRBV4-1
abundance: once
j_gene: TRBJ2-5
d_gene: TRBD2
CDR3nt: TGCGCCAGCAGCCGTTCTAAATCCGGGACTAGCCTAGAGACCCAGTACTTC
CDR3aa: CASSRSKSGTSLETQYF

v_gene: TRBV5-1
abundance: NA
j_gene: TRBJ2-3
d_gene: TRBD2
CDR3nt: TGCGCCAGCAGCTTGTCGACTAGCGGGGTCACAGATACGCAGTATTTT
CDR3aa: CASSLSTSGVTDTQYF

v_gene: TRBV11-2
abundance: NA
j_gene: TRBJ2-6
d_gene: NA
CDR3nt: TGTGCCAGCACCTCCAACTGGGCGGGGGCCAACGTCCTGACTTTC
CDR3aa: CASTSNWAGANVLTF

v_gene: TRBV28
abundance: once
j_gene: TRBJ2-3
d_gene: NA
CDR3nt: TGTGCCAGCAGTGAACAAAGAGGTACGCAGTATTTT
CDR3aa: CASSEQRGTQYF

v_gene: TRBV12-5
abundance: NA
j_gene: TRBJ1-2
d_gene: NA
CDR3nt: TGTGCTAGTGGTTTGGGAGTGACGGGGGGCTACACCTTC
CDR3aa: CASGLGVTGGYTF

v_gene: TRBV11-3
abundance: NA
j_gene: TRBJ2-2
d_gene: NA
CDR3nt: TGTGCCAGCAGCCCTAAACGAGGAAACACCGGGGAGCTGTTTTTT
CDR3aa: CASSPKRGNTGELFF

v_gene: TRBV12-3/TRBV12-4
abundance: NA
j_gene: TRBJ2-7
d_gene: NA
CDR3nt: TGTGCCAGCAGCCCGTCGTCGGGTGAGCAGTACTTC
CDR3aa: CASSPSSGEQYF

v_gene: TRBV3-1/TRBV3-2
abundance: NA
j_gene: TRBJ2-3
d_gene: TRBD2
CDR3nt: TGTGCCAGCAGCCAGGGACTAGCGGAGGGCACAGATACGCAGTATTTT
CDR3aa: CASSQGLAEGTDTQYF

v_gene: TRBV12-5
abundance: once
j_gene: TRBJ2-3
d_gene: TRBD2
CDR3nt: TGTGCTAGTGGTTTGATCCTAGCGGGGGCCTCACCAGATACGCAGTATTTT
CDR3aa: CASGLILAGASPDTQYF

v_gene: TRBV19
abundance: NA
j_gene: TRBJ2-3
d_gene: TRBD2
CDR3nt: TGTGCCAGTAGTATACCTTTACTAGCGGACGGGGCAGATACGCAGTATTTT
CDR3aa: CASSIPLLADGADTQYF

v_gene: TRBV7-9
abundance: NA
j_gene: TRBJ1-1
d_gene: NA
CDR3nt: TGTGCCAGCGTTACAGGGACGACTGAAGCTTTCTTT
CDR3aa: CASVTGTTEAFF

v_gene: TRBV5-5
abundance: NA
j_gene: TRBJ2-1
d_gene: NA
CDR3nt: TGTGCCAGCAGCTTGGTTTCAGGGGACGACTACAATGAGCAGTTCTTC
CDR3aa: CASSLVSGDDYNEQFF

v_gene: TRBV5-6
abundance: NA
j_gene: TRBJ1-2
d_gene: TRBD1
CDR3nt: TGTGCCAGCAGCTTGATCGACAGGGGGGGCTATGGCTACACCTTC
CDR3aa: CASSLIDRGGYGYTF

v_gene: TRBV19
abundance: NA
j_gene: TRBJ1-1
d_gene: NA
CDR3nt: TGTGCCAGCATTGGAGGGGTGAACACTGAAGCTTTCTTT
CDR3aa: CASIGGVNTEAFF

v_gene: TRBV5-1
abundance: NA
j_gene: TRBJ2-7
d_gene: NA
CDR3nt: TGCGCCAGCAGCGTGAATGCCGGGGTCTACGAGCAGTACTTC
CDR3aa: CASSVNAGVYEQYF

v_gene: TRBV28
abundance: once
j_gene: TRBJ2-4
d_gene: NA
CDR3nt: TGTGCCAGCAGCTTAAACGGGGTAGCCAAAAACATTCAGTACTTC
CDR3aa: CASSLNGVAKNIQYF

v_gene: TRBV10-3
abundance: NA
j_gene: TRBJ1-5
d_gene: NA
CDR3nt: TGTGCCATTAAAAAAGACCGGGATGATCAGCCCCAGCATTTT
CDR3aa: CAIKKDRDDQPQHF

v_gene: TRBV11-2
abundance: NA
j_gene: TRBJ2-7
d_gene: NA
CDR3nt: TGTGCCAGCAGCTTAGCATGGACTGGGGCCTACGAGCAGTACTTC
CDR3aa: CASSLAWTGAYEQYF

v_gene: TRBV7-7
abundance: NA
j_gene: TRBJ2-5
d_gene: NA
CDR3nt: TGTGCCAGCAGCTTAGACAGGGTAGGAGAGACCCAGTACTTC
CDR3aa: CASSLDRVGETQYF

v_gene: TRBV27
abundance: NA
j_gene: TRBJ2-3
d_gene: NA
CDR3nt: TGTGCCAGCACCACGGGGAGGTTCACAGATACGCAGTATTTT
CDR3aa: CASTTGRFTDTQYF